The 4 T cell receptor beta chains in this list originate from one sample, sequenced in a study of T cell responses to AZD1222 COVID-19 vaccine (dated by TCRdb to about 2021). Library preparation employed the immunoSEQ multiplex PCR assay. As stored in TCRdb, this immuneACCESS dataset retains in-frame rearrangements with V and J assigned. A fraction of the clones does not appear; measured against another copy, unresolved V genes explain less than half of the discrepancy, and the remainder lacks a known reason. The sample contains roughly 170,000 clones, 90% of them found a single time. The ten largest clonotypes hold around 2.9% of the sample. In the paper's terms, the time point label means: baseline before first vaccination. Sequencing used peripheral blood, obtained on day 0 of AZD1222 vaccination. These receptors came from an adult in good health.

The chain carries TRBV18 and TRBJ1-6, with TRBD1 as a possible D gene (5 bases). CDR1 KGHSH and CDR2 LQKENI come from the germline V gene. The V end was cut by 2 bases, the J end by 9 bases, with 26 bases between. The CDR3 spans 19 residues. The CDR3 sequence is CASSPLENRGGYHGSPLHF. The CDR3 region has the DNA TGTGCCAGCTCACCATTGGAGAATAGGGGAGGGTATCACGGTTCACCCCTCCACTTT.

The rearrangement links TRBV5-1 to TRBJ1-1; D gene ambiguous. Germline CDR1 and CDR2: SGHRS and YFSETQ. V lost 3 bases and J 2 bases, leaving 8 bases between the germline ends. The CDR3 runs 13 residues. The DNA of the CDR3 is TGCGCCAGCAGCTCGTTATCCAACACTGAAGCTTTCTTT. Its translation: CASSSLSNTEAFF.

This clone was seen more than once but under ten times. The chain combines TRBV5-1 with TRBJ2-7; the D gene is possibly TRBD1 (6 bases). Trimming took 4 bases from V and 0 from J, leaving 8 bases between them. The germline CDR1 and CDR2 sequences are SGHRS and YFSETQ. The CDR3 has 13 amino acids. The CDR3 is CASSTGSSYEQYF. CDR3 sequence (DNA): TGCGCCAGCAGCACAGGGTCCTCCTACGAGCAGTACTTC.

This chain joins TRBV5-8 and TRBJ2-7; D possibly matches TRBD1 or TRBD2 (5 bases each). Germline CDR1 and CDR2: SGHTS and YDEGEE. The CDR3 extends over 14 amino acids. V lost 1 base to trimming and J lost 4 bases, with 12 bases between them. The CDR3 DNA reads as TGTGCCAGCAGCTTGCGGGGCCAGCCATACGAGCAGTACTTC. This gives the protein CASSLRGQPYEQYF.